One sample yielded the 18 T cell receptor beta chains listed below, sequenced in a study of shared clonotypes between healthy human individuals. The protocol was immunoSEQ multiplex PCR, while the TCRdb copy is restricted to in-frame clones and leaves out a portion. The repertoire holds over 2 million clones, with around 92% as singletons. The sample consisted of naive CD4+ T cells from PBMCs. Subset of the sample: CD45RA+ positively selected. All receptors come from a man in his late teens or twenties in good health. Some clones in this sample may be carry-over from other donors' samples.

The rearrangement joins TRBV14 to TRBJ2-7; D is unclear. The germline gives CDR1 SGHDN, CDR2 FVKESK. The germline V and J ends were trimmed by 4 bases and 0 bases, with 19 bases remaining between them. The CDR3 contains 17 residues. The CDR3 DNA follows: TGTGCCAGCAGCCCAAGACCGGGTCTATCGAGCTCCTACGAGCAGTACTTC. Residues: CASSPRPGLSSSYEQYF.

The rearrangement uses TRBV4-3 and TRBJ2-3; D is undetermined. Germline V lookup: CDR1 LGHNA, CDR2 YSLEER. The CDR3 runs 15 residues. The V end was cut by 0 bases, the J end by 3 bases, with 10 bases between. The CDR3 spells CASSQDSLGTDTQYF. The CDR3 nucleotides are TGCGCCAGCAGCCAAGACTCTTTAGGGACAGATACGCAGTATTTT.

CDR3 residues: CASSLSSGRVDEQFF. DNA of the CDR3: TGTGCCAGCAGCTTATCCAGCGGGAGGGTCGATGAGCAGTTCTTC. The chain joins TRBV7-2 to TRBJ2-1, with TRBD2 matching over 10 bases. Germline trimming cut 2 bases from V and 8 bases from J; bases unmatched to any gene: 6. There are 15 residues in the CDR3. CDR1 and CDR2 (germline): SGHTA, FQGNSA.

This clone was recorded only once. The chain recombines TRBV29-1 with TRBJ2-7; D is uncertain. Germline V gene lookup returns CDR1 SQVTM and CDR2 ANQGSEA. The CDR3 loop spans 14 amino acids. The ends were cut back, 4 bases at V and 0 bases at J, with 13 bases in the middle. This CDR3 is CSVAPRVSSYEQYF. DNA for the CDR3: TGCAGCGTTGCCCCCCGGGTGAGCTCCTACGAGCAGTACTTC.

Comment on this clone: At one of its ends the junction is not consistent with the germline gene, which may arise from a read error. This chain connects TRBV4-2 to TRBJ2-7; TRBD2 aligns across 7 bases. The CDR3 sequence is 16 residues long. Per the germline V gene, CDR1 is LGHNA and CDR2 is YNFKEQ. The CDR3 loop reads CASTQGASGSSYEQYF. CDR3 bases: TGTGCCAGCACCCAAGGGGCTAGCGGCTCCTCCTACGAGCAGTACTTC.

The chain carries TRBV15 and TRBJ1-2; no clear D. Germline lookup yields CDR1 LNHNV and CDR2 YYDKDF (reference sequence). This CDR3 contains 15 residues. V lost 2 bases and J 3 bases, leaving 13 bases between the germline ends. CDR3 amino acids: CATSRTRREDYGYTF. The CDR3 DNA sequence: TGTGCCACCAGCAGAACACGGAGGGAGGACTATGGCTACACCTTC.

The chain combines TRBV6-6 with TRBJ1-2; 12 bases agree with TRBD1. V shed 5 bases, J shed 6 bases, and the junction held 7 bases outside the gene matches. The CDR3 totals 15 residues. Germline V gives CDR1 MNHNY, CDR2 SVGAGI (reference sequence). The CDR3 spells CASSAPGQGADGYTF. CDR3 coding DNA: TGTGCCAGCAGTGCACCGGGACAGGGGGCGGATGGCTACACCTTC.

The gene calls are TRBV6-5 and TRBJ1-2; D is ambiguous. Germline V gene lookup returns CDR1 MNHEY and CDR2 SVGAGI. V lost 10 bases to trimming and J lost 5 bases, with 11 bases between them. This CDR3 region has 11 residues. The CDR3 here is CATHGGYGYTF. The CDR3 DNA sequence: TGTGCCACCCACGGAGGTTATGGCTACACCTTC.

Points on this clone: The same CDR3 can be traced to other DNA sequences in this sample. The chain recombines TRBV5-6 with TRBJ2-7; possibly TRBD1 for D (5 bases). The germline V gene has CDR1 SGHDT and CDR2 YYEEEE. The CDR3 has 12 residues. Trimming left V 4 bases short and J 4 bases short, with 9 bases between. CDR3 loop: CASSLGRYEQYF. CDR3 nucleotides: TGTGCCAGCAGCCTGGGGCGGTACGAGCAGTACTTC.

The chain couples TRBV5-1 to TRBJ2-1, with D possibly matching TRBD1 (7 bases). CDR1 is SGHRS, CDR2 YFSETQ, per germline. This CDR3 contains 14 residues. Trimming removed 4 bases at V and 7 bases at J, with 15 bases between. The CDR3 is CASSQPEGANEQFF. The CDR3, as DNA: TGCGCCAGCAGCCAACCGGAGGGGGCAAATGAGCAGTTCTTC.

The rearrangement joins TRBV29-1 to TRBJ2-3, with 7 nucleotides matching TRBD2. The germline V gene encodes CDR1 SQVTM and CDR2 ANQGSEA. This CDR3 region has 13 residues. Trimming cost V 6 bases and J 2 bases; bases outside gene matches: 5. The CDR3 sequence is CSVGGLVTDTQYF. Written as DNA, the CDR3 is TGCAGCGTCGGGGGGTTGGTCACAGATACGCAGTATTTT.

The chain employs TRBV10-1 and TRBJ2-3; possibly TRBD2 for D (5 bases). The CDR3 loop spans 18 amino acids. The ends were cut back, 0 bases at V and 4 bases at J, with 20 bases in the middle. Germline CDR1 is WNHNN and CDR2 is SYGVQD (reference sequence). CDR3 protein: CASSESASGVGNPDTQYF. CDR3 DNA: TGCGCCAGCAGTGAGTCGGCGTCCGGGGTAGGGAACCCAGATACGCAGTATTTT.

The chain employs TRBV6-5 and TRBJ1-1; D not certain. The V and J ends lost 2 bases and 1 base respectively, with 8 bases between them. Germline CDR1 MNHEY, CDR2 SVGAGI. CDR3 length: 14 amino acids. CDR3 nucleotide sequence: TGTGCCAGCAGTTACAGGATGACGAACACTGAAGCTTTCTTT. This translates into CASSYRMTNTEAFF.

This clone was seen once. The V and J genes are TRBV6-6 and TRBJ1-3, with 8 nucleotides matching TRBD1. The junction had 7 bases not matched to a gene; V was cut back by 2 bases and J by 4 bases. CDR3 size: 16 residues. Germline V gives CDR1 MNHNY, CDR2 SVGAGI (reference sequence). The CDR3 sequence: CASSYGQGALGNTIYF. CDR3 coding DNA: TGTGCCAGCAGTTACGGCCAGGGGGCTCTCGGAAACACCATATATTTT.

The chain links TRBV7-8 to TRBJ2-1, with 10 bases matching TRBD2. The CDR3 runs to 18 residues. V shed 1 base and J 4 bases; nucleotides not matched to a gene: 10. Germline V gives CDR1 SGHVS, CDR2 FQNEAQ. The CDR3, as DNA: TGTGCCAGCAGCTTAGAGGGGGCTAGCGGGAGATTATACAATGAGCAGTTCTTC. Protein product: CASSLEGASGRLYNEQFF.

This chain's CDR3 is CASSPDRAASGNTIYF. In nucleotides, the CDR3 is TGTGCCAGCTCACCAGACAGGGCGGCCTCTGGAAACACCATATATTTT. The chain has TRBV18 and TRBJ1-3; 7 positions agree with TRBD1. Unmatched junction bases numbered 4, after V lost 2 bases and J lost 0 bases. Germline-derived CDR1 and CDR2 are KGHSH and LQKENI. The CDR3 covers 16 residues.

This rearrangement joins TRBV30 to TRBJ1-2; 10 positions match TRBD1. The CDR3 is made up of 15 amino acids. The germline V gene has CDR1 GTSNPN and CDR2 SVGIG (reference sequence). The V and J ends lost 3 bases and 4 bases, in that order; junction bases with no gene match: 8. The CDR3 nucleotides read TGTGCCTGGAGACGGGACAGGGGTAAGAGCTATGGCTACACCTTC. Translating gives CAWRRDRGKSYGYTF. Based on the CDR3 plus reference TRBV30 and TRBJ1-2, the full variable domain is SQTIHQWPATLVQPVGSPLSLECTVEGTSNPNLYWYRQAAGRGLQLLFYSVGIGQISSEVPQNLSASRPQDRQFILSSKKLLLSDSGFYLCAWRRDRGKSYGYTFGSGTRLTVV.

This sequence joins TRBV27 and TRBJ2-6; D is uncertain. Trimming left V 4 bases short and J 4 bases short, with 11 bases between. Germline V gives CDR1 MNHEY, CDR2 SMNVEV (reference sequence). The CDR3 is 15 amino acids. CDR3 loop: CASSSPSAGANVLTF. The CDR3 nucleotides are TGTGCCAGCAGTTCCCCTTCCGCGGGGGCCAACGTCCTGACTTTC.